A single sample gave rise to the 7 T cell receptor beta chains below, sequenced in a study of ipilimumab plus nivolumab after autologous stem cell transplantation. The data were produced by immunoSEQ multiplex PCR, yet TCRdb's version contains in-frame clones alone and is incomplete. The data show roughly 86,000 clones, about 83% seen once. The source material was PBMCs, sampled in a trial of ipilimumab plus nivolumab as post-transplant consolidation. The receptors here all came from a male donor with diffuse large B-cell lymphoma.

The CDR3 protein is CASSQDLTYEQYF. DNA of the CDR3: TGCGCCAGCAGCCAAGATCTAACCTACGAGCAGTACTTC. The J gene is TRBJ2-7, the V gene TRBV4-3; D is unclear. The CDR3 covers 13 residues. V lost 0 bases to trimming and J lost 2 bases, with 5 bases between them. The germline V gene encodes CDR1 LGHNA and CDR2 YSLEER.

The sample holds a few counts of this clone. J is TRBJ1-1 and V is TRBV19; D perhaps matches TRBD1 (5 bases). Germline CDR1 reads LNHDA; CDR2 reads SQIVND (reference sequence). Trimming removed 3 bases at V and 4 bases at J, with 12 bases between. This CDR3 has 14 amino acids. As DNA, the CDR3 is TGTGCCAGTAGTATGTATCAGGGAGCCACTGAAGCTTTCTTT. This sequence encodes CASSMYQGATEAFF.

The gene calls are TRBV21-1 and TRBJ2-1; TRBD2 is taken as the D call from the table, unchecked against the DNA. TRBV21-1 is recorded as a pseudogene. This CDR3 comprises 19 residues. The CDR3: CASSKGEGIAGVVYNEQFF. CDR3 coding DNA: TGTGCCAGCAGCAAAGGAGAGGGTATAGCGGGGGTAGTATACAATGAGCAGTTCTTC.

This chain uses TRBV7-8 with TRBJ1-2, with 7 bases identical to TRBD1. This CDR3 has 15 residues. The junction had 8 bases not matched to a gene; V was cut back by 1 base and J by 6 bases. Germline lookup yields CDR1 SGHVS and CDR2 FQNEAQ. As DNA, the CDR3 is TGTGCCAGCAGCTTAGGGTTGGGGACAGTGGATGGCTACACCTTC. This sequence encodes CASSLGLGTVDGYTF.

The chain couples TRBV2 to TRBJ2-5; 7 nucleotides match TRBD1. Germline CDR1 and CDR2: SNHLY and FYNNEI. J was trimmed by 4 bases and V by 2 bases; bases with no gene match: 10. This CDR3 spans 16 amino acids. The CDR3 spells CASSEISQGLGETQYF. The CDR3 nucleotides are TGTGCCAGCAGTGAAATCTCACAGGGGCTGGGAGAGACCCAGTACTTC. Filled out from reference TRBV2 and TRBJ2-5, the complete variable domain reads EPEVTQTPSHQVTQMGQEVILRCVPISNHLYFYWYRQILGQKVEFLVSFYNNEISEKSEIFDDQFSVERPDGSNFTLKIRSTKLEDSAMYFCASSEISQGLGETQYFGPGTRLLVL.

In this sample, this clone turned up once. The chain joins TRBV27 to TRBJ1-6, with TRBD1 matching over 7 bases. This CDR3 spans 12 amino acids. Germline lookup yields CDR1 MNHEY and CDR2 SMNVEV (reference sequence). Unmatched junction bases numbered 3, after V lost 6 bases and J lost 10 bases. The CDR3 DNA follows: TGTGCCAGCAGCAGGGGGGAATCACCCCTCCACTTT. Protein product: CASSRGESPLHF.

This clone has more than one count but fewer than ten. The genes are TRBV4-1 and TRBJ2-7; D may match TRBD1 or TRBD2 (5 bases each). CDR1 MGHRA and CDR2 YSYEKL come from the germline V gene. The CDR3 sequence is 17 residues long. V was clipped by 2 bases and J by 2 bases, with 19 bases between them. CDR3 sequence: CASSQRQTGPGTYEQYF. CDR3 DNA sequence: TGCGCCAGCAGCCAAAGACAAACGGGGCCCGGGACCTACGAGCAGTACTTC.